This TCR beta chain was recovered during a study of T cells in Graves' hyperthyroidism and ophthalmopathy. Study conclusions and caveats: Ophthalmopathy was told apart from stable hyperthyroidism by a 13 V-J model. Blood also carried most thyroid clonotypes expanded above 0.001.

TCR beta CDR3 region amplification was performed from RNA transcripts. The study used the HTBI primer set for a first-round RT-PCR of the TCR CDR3. TCRdb independently ran MiXCR on the multiplex PCR reads; one entry per CDR3 protein. In the table there are under 300,000 distinct CDR3 sequences, around 25% of which are singletons. Researchers barred patients who had uncontrolled infection, other autoimmune disease, pregnancy or lactation. Trimming left V 6 bases short and J 2 bases short, with 17 bases between. In germline, CDR1 is DFQATT, CDR2 SNEGSKA (reference sequence). The CDR3 covers 14 residues. This clonotype was seen many times. Its antigen is still unknown.

The sequenced material came from blood. The receptor was isolated from a man aged 35 to 55 with Graves' hyperthyroidism that later progressed to Graves' ophthalmopathy. The V and J genes are TRBV20-1 and TRBJ2-7, with D tentatively TRBD1 (6 bases). The CDR3 DNA reads as TGCAGTGCGTCTACAGGGCTGGGGACCTACGAGCAGTACTTC. Its protein product is CSASTGLGTYEQYF.